This TCR beta chain originates from a study of breast tumors, draining lymph nodes, adjacent tissues. TCRdb reanalysed the multiplex PCR reads using MiXCR and keeps one entry per CDR3 protein. The table records approximately 22,000 distinct CDR3 sequences, 25% to 35% of them present only once. General study findings and limits: Compared with lymph nodes, tumors were less diverse; compared with nontumor tissue, more. Findings are consistent with lymph node origin and intratumoral expansion of most tumor T cells. Tumor T cell lymph node origin was a supported hypothesis, not proven.

This CDR3 has 14 amino acids. Germline CDR1 and CDR2: SEHNR and FQNEAQ (reference sequence). V shed 11 bases and J shed 6 bases, with 23 bases lying between them. This clonotype appeared many times. Its cognate antigen is unknown. This clonotype was sampled from a female donor with breast cancer. Some clones in this sample may be carry-over from other donors' samples. V gene TRBV7-9 combines with J gene TRBJ2-7; D possibly corresponds to TRBD2 (6 bases). Sequencing used breast tumor tissue. The CDR3 is CAGGAPVAGLEQYF. As DNA, the CDR3 is TGTGCCGGCGGGGCCCCGGTGGCGGGCCTCGAGCAGTACTTC.